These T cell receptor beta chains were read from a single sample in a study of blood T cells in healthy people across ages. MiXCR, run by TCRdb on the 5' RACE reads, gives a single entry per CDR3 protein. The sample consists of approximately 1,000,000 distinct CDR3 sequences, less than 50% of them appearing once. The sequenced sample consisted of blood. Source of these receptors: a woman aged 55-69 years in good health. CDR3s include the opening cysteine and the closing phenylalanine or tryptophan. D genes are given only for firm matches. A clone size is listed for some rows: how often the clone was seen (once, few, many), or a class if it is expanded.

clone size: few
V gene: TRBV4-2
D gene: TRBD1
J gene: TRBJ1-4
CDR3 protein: CASSQDSGQGNEKLFF
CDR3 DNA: TGTGCCAGCAGCCAAGATTCGGGACAGGGGAATGAAAAACTGTTTTTT

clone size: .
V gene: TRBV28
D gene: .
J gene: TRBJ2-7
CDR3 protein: CASTLGGPDYEQYF
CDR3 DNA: TGTGCCAGCACCTTGGGGGGACCCGACTACGAGCAGTACTTC

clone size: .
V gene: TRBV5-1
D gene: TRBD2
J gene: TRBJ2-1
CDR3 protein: CASSPTLADNEQFF
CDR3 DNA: TGCGCCAGCAGCCCGACCCTAGCGGACAATGAGCAGTTCTTC

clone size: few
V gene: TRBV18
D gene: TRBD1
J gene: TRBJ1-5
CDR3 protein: CASSPGTGSIDQPQHF
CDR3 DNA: TGTGCCAGCTCACCAGGGACAGGGAGTATCGATCAGCCCCAGCATTTT

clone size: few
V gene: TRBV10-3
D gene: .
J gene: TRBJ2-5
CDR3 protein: CAISEEGSVQETQYF
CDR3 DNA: TGTGCCATCAGTGAGGAGGGGTCGGTCCAAGAGACCCAGTACTTC

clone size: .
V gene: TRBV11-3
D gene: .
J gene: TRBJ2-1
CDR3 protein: CASSLGTGSEQFF
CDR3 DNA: TGTGCCAGCAGCTTGGGTACGGGGAGTGAGCAGTTCTTC

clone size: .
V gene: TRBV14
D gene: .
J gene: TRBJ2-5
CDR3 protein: CASSQDVGFTETQYF
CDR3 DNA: TGTGCCAGCAGCCAAGATGTCGGTTTCACGGAGACCCAGTACTTC

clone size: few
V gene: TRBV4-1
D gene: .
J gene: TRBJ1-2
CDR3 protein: CASSQDWGLTAGGYTF
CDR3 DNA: TGCGCCAGCAGCCAAGATTGGGGCTTAACGGCGGGTGGCTACACCTTC

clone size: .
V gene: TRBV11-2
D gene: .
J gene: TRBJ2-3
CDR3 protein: CASSLSPTIGRVQYF
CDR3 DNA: TGTGCCAGCAGCTTATCGCCGACAATAGGAAGAGTGCAGTATTTT

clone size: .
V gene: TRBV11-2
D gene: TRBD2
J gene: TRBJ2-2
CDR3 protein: CASSLGTSGMGGELFF
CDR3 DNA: TGTGCCAGCAGCCTGGGGACTAGCGGGATGGGCGGGGAGCTGTTTTTT

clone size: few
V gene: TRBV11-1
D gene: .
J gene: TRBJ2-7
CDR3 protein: CASSAGTGNEQYF
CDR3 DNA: TGTGCCAGCAGCGCCGGGACCGGTAACGAGCAGTACTTC

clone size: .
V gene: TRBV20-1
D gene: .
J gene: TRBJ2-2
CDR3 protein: CSAPLPGPGELFF
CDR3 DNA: TGCAGTGCCCCCCTCCCAGGACCCGGGGAGCTGTTTTTT

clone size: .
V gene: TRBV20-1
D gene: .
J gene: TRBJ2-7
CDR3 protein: CSARDRFRSSYNEQYF
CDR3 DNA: TGCAGTGCTAGAGATCGGTTTAGAAGCTCCTACAATGAGCAGTACTTC

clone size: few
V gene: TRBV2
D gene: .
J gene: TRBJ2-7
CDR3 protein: CASSGDNSYEQYF
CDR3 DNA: TGTGCCAGCAGCGGGGACAACTCCTACGAGCAGTACTTC

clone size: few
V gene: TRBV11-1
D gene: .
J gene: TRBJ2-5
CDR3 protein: CASSSFGSDEGTQYF
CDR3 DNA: TGTGCCAGCAGTTCGTTCGGGTCGGATGAGGGGACCCAGTACTTC

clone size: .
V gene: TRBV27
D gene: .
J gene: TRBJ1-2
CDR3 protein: CASSLNPRANYGYTF
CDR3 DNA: TGTGCCAGCAGTTTGAATCCAAGAGCTAACTATGGCTACACCTTC

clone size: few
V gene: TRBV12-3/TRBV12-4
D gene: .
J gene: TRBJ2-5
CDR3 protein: CASSASEKETQYF
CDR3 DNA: TGTGCCAGCAGTGCTAGCGAAAAAGAGACCCAGTACTTC

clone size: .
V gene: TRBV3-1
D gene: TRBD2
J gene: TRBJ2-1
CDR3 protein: CASSQGRDYDPYNEQFF
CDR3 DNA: TGTGCCAGCAGCCAAGGCCGGGACTACGACCCCTACAATGAGCAGTTCTTC

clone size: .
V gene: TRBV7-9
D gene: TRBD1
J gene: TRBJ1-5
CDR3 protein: CASSFGPGQGYLSNQPQHF
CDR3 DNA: TGTGCCAGCAGCTTCGGCCCGGGACAGGGATACCTGAGCAATCAGCCCCAGCATTTT